The 11 T cell receptor beta chains below come from one sample, sequenced in a study of cytomegalovirus exposure and HLA in healthy donors. The PCR used 60 Vbeta and 13 Jbeta primers. The assay was immunoSEQ multiplex PCR, and TCRdb's table has in-frame clones only and misses some. The sample includes roughly 60,000 clones. The sample consisted of PBMCs. Receptor source: a woman younger than 35 in good health and CMV-seronegative.

V usage is TRBV30 and J usage is TRBJ1-1; the D gene is possibly TRBD1 (6 bases). Germline CDR1 and CDR2: GTSNPN and SVGIG (reference sequence). Trimming took off 3 bases at V and 1 base at J, with 12 bases between the two ends. This CDR3 spans 14 amino acids. The CDR3 is CAWSLGQRNTEAFF. The CDR3 region has the DNA TGTGCCTGGAGCCTGGGACAAAGGAACACTGAAGCTTTCTTT.

The chain employs TRBV11-3 and TRBJ1-2; D is undetermined. Per germline, CDR1 SGHNT and CDR2 YENEEA. This CDR3 has 13 amino acids. V was pared by 0 bases and J by 4 bases, with 6 bases between. DNA of the CDR3: TGTGCCAGCAGCTTAGATCCGGTCTATGGCTACACCTTC. Translating it yields CASSLDPVYGYTF.

The chain recombines TRBV16 with TRBJ2-7, with 8 bases lining up with TRBD2. The CDR3 contains 13 residues. Germline V gene lookup returns CDR1 KGHSY and CDR2 FQNENV. After removal of 1 base from V and 7 bases from J, the junction contained 3 bases not matched to a gene. As DNA, the CDR3 is TGTGCCAGCAGCCAATTCGGCGGGAGGGAGCAGTACTTC. Amino acids: CASSQFGGREQYF.

This chain's CDR3 is CASSQGKGGLFEGTEAFF. Written as DNA, the CDR3 is TGTGCCAGCAGCCAAGGTAAGGGAGGATTATTTGAGGGCACTGAAGCTTTCTTT. The rearrangement links TRBV4-2 to TRBJ1-1, with D uncertain. The CDR3 length is 18 residues. V gave up 1 base and J gave up 4 bases, with 22 bases separating them. CDR1 is LGHNA, CDR2 YNFKEQ, per germline.

This chain uses TRBV19 with TRBJ2-2, with TRBD1 as a possible D gene (5 bases). The V gene's germline CDR1 is LNHDA and CDR2 SQIVND (reference sequence). CDR3 length: 13 amino acids. The V and J ends lost 7 bases and 5 bases respectively, with 11 bases between them. CDR3: CASNRRVTGELFF. CDR3 sequence (DNA): TGTGCCAGTAATCGCAGGGTAACCGGGGAGCTGTTTTTT. Looking up the rest from reference TRBV19 and TRBJ2-2 gives the full variable domain: DGGITQSPKYLFRKEGQNVTLSCEQNLNHDAMYWYRQDPGQGLRLIYYSQIVNDFQKGDIAEGYSVSREKKESFPLTVTSAQKNPTAFYLCASNRRVTGELFFGEGSRLTVL.

DNA for the CDR3: TGTGCCAGCAGCTTCAGTCTAGCGGACTACAATGAGCAGTTCTTC. Its protein product is CASSFSLADYNEQFF. The chain is built from TRBV7-3 and TRBJ2-1; TRBD2 agrees at 7 bases. V was clipped by 3 bases and J by 3 bases; unmatched bases: 5. This CDR3 has 15 amino acids. Germline V gives CDR1 SGHTA, CDR2 FQGTGA.

The V call is TRBV6-5, the J call TRBJ1-5; D might be TRBD1 (5 bases). From germline, CDR1 is MNHEY and CDR2 SVGAGI. The CDR3 extends over 15 amino acids. V lost 4 bases, J lost 1 base, and 11 bases lay in between. CDR3 bases: TGTGCCAGCAGTTTGGGGACTGCGAGCAATCAGCCCCAGCATTTT. This gives the protein CASSLGTASNQPQHF.

The V and J genes are TRBV25-1 and TRBJ2-7; D may be TRBD1 (6 bases). Germline lookup yields CDR1 MGHDK and CDR2 SYGVNS. The V gene lost 4 bases and the J gene lost 1 base, with 17 bases spanning the gap. CDR3 length: 16 amino acids. The CDR3 DNA reads TGTGCCAGCAGTGCAGCCATCGACAGGCTATCCTACGAGCAGTACTTC. Amino acids: CASSAAIDRLSYEQYF.

This chain joins TRBV5-6 and TRBJ1-4, with 8 bases fitting TRBD1. The CDR3 spans 15 residues. Germline CDR1 SGHDT, CDR2 YYEEEE. V shed 1 base, J shed 6 bases, and the junction held 5 bases outside the gene matches. In DNA form, the CDR3 reads TGTGCCAGCAGCTTGAGGACAGGGCGATATGAAAAACTGTTTTTT. Translated: CASSLRTGRYEKLFF.

The genes are TRBV6-5 and TRBJ2-7; D might be TRBD2 (5 bases). This CDR3 has 14 residues. Germline V gives CDR1 MNHEY, CDR2 SVGAGI. Trimming pared 5 bases from V and 0 bases from J, leaving 11 bases between. This chain's CDR3 is CASSGRGSSYEQYF. The CDR3, as DNA: TGTGCCAGCAGTGGGAGAGGGAGCTCCTACGAGCAGTACTTC.

The chain links TRBV28 to TRBJ1-5; 7 positions agree with TRBD1. CDR1 is MDHEN, CDR2 SYDVKM, per germline. Unmatched junction bases numbered 14, after V lost 5 bases and J lost 4 bases. CDR3 length equals 17 residues. The chain's CDR3 is CASSVKMGWTGNQPQHF. The CDR3 DNA sequence: TGTGCCAGCAGTGTTAAAATGGGTTGGACAGGTAATCAGCCCCAGCATTTT.